These 17 T cell receptor beta chains were sequenced from one sample in a study of T cells in Graves' hyperthyroidism and ophthalmopathy. The TCR beta CDR3 regions underwent amplification using RNA transcripts as the source. HTBI primers were the set used in a first-round RT-PCR of the TCR CDR3. Via MiXCR, TCRdb re-called the multiplex PCR reads, giving one row per CDR3 protein. This sample carries fewer than 350,000 distinct CDR3 sequences, less than 15% of them seen once, and the ten largest clones take 7% to 8.5%. The sample comprised blood. The receptors stem from a woman in her twenties or thirties with Graves' hyperthyroidism that later progressed to Graves' ophthalmopathy.

The CDR3 nucleotides read TGCAGTGCTAGCACCAATCGTCCAGCGGGAAGGAATGAGCAGTTCTTC. Translating it yields CSASTNRPAGRNEQFF. The V call is TRBV20-1, the J call TRBJ2-1, with TRBD2 matching 7 bases. Looked up from germline, CDR1 is DFQATT and CDR2 is SNEGSKA (reference sequence). The CDR3 totals 16 residues. J gave up 7 bases and V 3 bases, and 15 bases lay outside the gene matches.

The chain uses TRBV20-1 and TRBJ1-6; 9 nucleotides agree with TRBD1. The CDR3 length is 15 residues. Germline CDR1 reads DFQATT; CDR2 reads SNEGSKA (reference sequence). Germline trimming cut 0 bases from V and 10 bases from J; bases unmatched to any gene: 7. CDR3 loop: CSARDTDRGHSPLHF. The DNA for the CDR3 is TGCAGTGCTAGAGACACGGACAGGGGTCACTCACCCCTCCACTTT.

The gene calls are TRBV20-1 and TRBJ2-7; D may be TRBD2 (5 bases). The germline V and J ends were trimmed by 5 bases and 0 bases, with 14 bases remaining between them. The length of the CDR3 is 14 residues. Germline V gene lookup returns CDR1 DFQATT and CDR2 SNEGSKA (reference sequence). DNA of the CDR3: TGCAGTGCTGAGGGCCGGACCAGCTCCTACGAGCAGTACTTC. Translation gives CSAEGRTSSYEQYF.

This clonotype was found many times. The J gene is TRBJ2-1, the V gene TRBV2, with D maybe TRBD2 (5 bases). Germline CDR1 SNHLY, CDR2 FYNNEI. The CDR3 has 13 amino acids. The V and J ends lost 8 bases and 0 bases respectively, with 8 bases between them. The CDR3 DNA sequence: TGTGCCAGCTTGGGGAGCTCCTACAATGAGCAGTTCTTC. Protein product: CASLGSSYNEQFF.

The chain has TRBV28 and TRBJ2-7; TRBD1 matches 9 bases. With 7 bases clipped from V and 5 bases from J, the junction kept 6 bases outside the gene matches. Germline V CDR1 and CDR2: MDHEN, SYDVKM. The CDR3 sequence is 13 residues long. For the CDR3, the DNA is TGTGCCAGCATCTCGGGACAGGGTAACGAGCAGTACTTC. Protein: CASISGQGNEQYF.

The chain combines TRBV28 with TRBJ2-5; 7 nucleotides line up with TRBD2. J was trimmed by 2 bases and V by 3 bases; bases with no gene match: 9. Germline V gene sequence: CDR1 MDHEN, CDR2 SYDVKM. The CDR3 runs to 16 residues. CDR3 DNA sequence: TGTGCCAGCAGTTTGAGGCTAGCGGACATTCAAGAGACCCAGTACTTC. Its protein product is CASSLRLADIQETQYF.

This clonotype was seen ten or more times. The V call is TRBV27, the J call TRBJ2-7, with TRBD2 matching 10 bases. V lost 8 bases to trimming and J lost 2 bases; unmatched junction nucleotides: 9. Germline V gene lookup returns CDR1 MNHEY and CDR2 SMNVEV (reference sequence). The CDR3 runs 15 residues. The CDR3 reads CASGSGTSATYEQYF. The DNA for the CDR3 is TGTGCCAGCGGATCCGGGACTAGCGCAACCTACGAGCAGTACTTC.

This clonotype was counted at least ten times. The chain carries TRBV6-5 and TRBJ1-6, with 9 bases aligning to TRBD1. The J segment lost 9 bases and the V segment lost 0 bases, leaving 0 bases of the junction unmatched. CDR3 length: 14 amino acids. The germline gives CDR1 MNHEY, CDR2 SVGAGI. CDR3 DNA: TGTGCCAGCAGTTACTCGACAGGGGGTTCACCCCTCCACTTT. Translation gives CASSYSTGGSPLHF.

This chain joins TRBV19 and TRBJ1-5, with D hard to call. The CDR3 length is 15 residues. Deletions cut 5 bases from V and 1 base from J, with 12 bases between. The germline gives CDR1 LNHDA, CDR2 SQIVND (reference sequence). The CDR3: CASSPRNRSNQPQHF. The CDR3 bases are TGTGCCAGTAGTCCCAGAAACCGCAGCAATCAGCCCCAGCATTTT.

This clonotype has ten or more counts. The V call is TRBV7-8, the J call TRBJ1-5; 8 bases are shared with TRBD1. The V and J ends lost 5 bases and 7 bases, in that order; junction bases with no gene match: 7. This CDR3 has 14 amino acids. Germline CDR1 reads SGHVS; CDR2 reads FQNEAQ. Here the CDR3 reads CASSVDRVKQPQHF. In DNA form, the CDR3 reads TGTGCCAGCAGCGTGGACAGGGTTAAACAGCCCCAGCATTTT. Filled out from reference TRBV7-8 and TRBJ1-5, the complete variable domain reads GAGVSQSPRYKVAKRGQDVALRCDPISGHVSLFWYQQALGQGPEFLTYFQNEAQLDKSGLPSDRFFAERPEGSVSTLKIQRTQQEDSAVYLCASSVDRVKQPQHFGDGTRLSIL.

This clonotype was seen at least ten times. This rearrangement joins TRBV5-1 to TRBJ2-3; 10 nucleotides align to TRBD2. Germline-derived CDR1 and CDR2 are SGHRS and YFSETQ. This CDR3 has 16 residues. The trim removed 4 bases at V and 2 bases at J, leaving 7 bases unmatched. CDR3 in amino acids: CASSIMGLANTDTQYF. The CDR3 nucleotides are TGCGCCAGCAGCATAATGGGACTAGCGAACACAGATACGCAGTATTTT.

V gene TRBV5-1 combines with J gene TRBJ2-7; possibly TRBD2 for D (6 bases). This CDR3 is built from 14 residues. Germline V gene lookup returns CDR1 SGHRS and CDR2 YFSETQ. Deletions cut 4 bases from V and 3 bases from J, with 14 bases between. The CDR3 loop is CASSPFPGDYEQYF. CDR3 sequence (DNA): TGCGCCAGCAGCCCGTTCCCGGGGGACTACGAGCAGTACTTC.

This clonotype appeared many times. The rearrangement joins TRBV10-3 to TRBJ2-5; TRBD2 matches at 7 bases. V was clipped by 10 bases and J by 2 bases; unmatched bases: 10. The germline CDR1 and CDR2 sequences are ENHRY and SYGVKD. This CDR3 is 14 amino acids long. The CDR3 is CASSGTTKQETQYF. The CDR3 nucleotides read TGTGCCAGCAGCGGGACTACCAAACAAGAGACCCAGTACTTC.

Ten or more counts support this clonotype. The CDR3 protein is CASSFIRLPNTGELFF. The DNA for the CDR3 is TGTGCCAGCAGTTTCATAAGACTCCCCAACACCGGGGAGCTGTTTTTT. The V gene is TRBV28, the J gene TRBJ2-2; no definite D call. The CDR3 is 16 residues long. CDR1 MDHEN and CDR2 SYDVKM come from the germline V gene. V was trimmed by 3 bases and J by 2 bases, leaving 13 bases between them.

This clonotype was recorded many times. CDR3 amino acids: CASAHRTHTYEQYF. The CDR3 DNA follows: TGTGCCAGTGCTCACCGAACCCACACCTACGAGCAGTACTTC. This chain connects TRBV19 to TRBJ2-7; D uncertain. V lost 8 bases to trimming and J lost 2 bases, with 16 bases between them. This CDR3 has 14 residues. CDR1 and CDR2 from the germline V gene are LNHDA and SQIVND (reference sequence).

This clonotype appeared a few times. CDR3 in DNA: TGTGCCAGCAAAAGGGGTGATGGCTACACCTTC. Encoded protein: CASKRGDGYTF. V gene TRBV6-1 combines with J gene TRBJ1-2; TRBD1 might be the D (5 bases). V was trimmed by 7 bases and J by 6 bases, leaving 9 bases between them. CDR1 MNHNS and CDR2 SASEGT come from the germline V gene. The CDR3 has 11 amino acids.

The table lists this clonotype with many counts. This chain links TRBV28 with TRBJ2-7, with 11 bases matching TRBD2. Germline CDR1 reads MDHEN; CDR2 reads SYDVKM. With 6 bases clipped from V and 0 bases from J, the junction kept 4 bases outside the gene matches. This CDR3 contains 15 residues. The DNA of the CDR3 is TGTGCCAGCAGGGCTAGCGGGGGGATCTCCTACGAGCAGTACTTC. As protein: CASRASGGISYEQYF.